This T cell receptor beta chain was observed in a study of blood T cell repertoires in COVID-19. For the study at large: Acute-phase and convalescent COVID-19 samples originated in the United States, Italy and Spain.

Generated by immunoSEQ multiplex PCR, the TCRdb table keeps only in-frame clones and is missing some. This sample has some 270,000 clones, with 70% to 90% found just once. After removal of 3 bases from V and 9 bases from J, the junction contained 7 bases not matched to a gene. Germline assignment: CDR1 SGHTA and CDR2 FQGNSA. The CDR3 has 14 amino acids. The V call is TRBV7-2, the J call TRBJ2-1; 8 nucleotides align to TRBD2. The clonotype was recovered from a woman aged 50 to 60 who had been exposed to COVID-19. The sequencing sample was made of PBMCs or T cells enriched from blood (not recorded which). As DNA, the CDR3 is TGTGCCAGCAGCTTTAGCGGGGCCCGCGGTGAGCAGTTCTTC. Translating it yields CASSFSGARGEQFF.